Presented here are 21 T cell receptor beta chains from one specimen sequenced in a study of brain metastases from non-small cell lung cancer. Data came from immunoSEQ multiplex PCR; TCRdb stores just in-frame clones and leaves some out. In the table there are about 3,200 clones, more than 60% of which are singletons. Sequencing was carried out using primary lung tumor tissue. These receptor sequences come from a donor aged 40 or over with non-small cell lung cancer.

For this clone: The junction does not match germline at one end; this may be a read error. CDR3: CASSIGQGKMDGYTF. As DNA, the CDR3 is TGTGCCAGCAGCATAGGCCAGGGGAAGATGGATGGCTACACCTTC. The chain recombines TRBV13 with TRBJ1-2; maybe TRBD1 (6 bases). This CDR3 has 15 residues. In germline, CDR1 is PRHDT, CDR2 FYEKMQ (reference sequence). Using reference TRBV13 and TRBJ1-2 for the parts outside the CDR3, the full variable domain is AAGVIQSPRHLIKEKRETATLKCYPIPRHDTVYWYQQGPGQDPQFLISFYEKMQSDKGSIPDRFSAQQFSDYHSELNMSSLELGDSALYFCASSIGQGKMDGYTFGSGTRLTVV.

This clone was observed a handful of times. The CDR3 DNA is TGTGCCAGCAGCTTGGGACAGGGGGCGCGAAGTGAAGCTTTCTTT. Protein product: CASSLGQGARSEAFF. The chain couples TRBV5-4 to TRBJ1-1; 10 positions agree with TRBD1. CDR1 and CDR2 (germline): SGHNT, YYREEE (reference sequence). With 0 bases clipped from V and 7 bases from J, the junction kept 6 bases outside the gene matches. The CDR3 spans 15 residues.

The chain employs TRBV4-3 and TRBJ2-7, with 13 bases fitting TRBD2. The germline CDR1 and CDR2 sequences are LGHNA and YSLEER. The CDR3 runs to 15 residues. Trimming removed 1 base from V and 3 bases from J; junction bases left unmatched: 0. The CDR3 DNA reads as TGCGCCAGCAGCCAAGGACTAGCGGGGGGCTACGAGCAGTACTTC. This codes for CASSQGLAGGYEQYF.

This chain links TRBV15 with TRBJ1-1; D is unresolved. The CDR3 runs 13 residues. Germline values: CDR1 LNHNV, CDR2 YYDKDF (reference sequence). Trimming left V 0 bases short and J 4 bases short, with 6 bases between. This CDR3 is CATSRETRTEAFF. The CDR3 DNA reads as TGTGCCACCAGCAGAGAAACCCGCACTGAAGCTTTCTTT. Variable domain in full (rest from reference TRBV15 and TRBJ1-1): DAMVIQNPRYQVTQFGKPVTLSCSQTLNHNVMYWYQQKSSQAPKLLFHYYDKDFNNEADTPDNFQSRRPNTSFCFLDIRSPGLGDTAMYLCATSRETRTEAFFGQGTRLTVV.

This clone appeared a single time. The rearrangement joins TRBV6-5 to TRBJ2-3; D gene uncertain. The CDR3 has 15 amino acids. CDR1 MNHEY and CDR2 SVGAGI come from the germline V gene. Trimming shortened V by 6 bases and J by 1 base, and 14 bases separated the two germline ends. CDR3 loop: CASRITAMGTDTQYF. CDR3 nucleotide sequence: TGTGCCAGCAGAATAACAGCGATGGGCACAGATACGCAGTATTTT.

The CDR3 protein is CATSRGQDSYNSPLHF. For the CDR3, the DNA is TGTGCCACCAGCAGAGGACAGGACTCCTATAATTCACCCCTCCACTTT. V is TRBV15 and J is TRBJ1-6, with D possibly matching TRBD1 (6 bases). Trimming took 1 base from V and 0 from J, leaving 7 bases between them. The CDR3 is made up of 16 amino acids. Germline V lookup: CDR1 LNHNV, CDR2 YYDKDF (reference sequence).

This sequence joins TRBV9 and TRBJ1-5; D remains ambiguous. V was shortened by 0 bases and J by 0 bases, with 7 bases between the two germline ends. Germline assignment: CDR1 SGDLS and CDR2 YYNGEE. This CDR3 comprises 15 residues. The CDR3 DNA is TGTGCCAGCAGCGTAGGGGCAAATAGCAATCAGCCCCAGCATTTT. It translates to CASSVGANSNQPQHF.

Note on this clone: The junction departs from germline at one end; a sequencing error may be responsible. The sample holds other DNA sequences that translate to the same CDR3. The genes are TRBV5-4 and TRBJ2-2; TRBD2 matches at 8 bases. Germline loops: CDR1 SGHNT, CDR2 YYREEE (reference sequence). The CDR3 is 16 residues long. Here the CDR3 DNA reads TGTGCCAGCAGCCGGATAGCGGGAACGAACACCGGGGAGCTATTTTTT. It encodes CASSRIAGTNTGELFF.

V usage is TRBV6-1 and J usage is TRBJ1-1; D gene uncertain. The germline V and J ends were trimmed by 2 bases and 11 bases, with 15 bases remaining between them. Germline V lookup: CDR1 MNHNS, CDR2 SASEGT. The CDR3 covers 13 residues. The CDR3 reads CASSEFGSVGAFF. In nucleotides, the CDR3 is TGTGCCAGCAGTGAATTTGGTTCGGTAGGGGCTTTCTTT.

CDR3 residues: CASSQGDYGYTF. The DNA of the CDR3 is TGTGCCAGCAGCCAAGGAGACTATGGCTACACCTTC. The chain carries TRBV3-1 (or the pseudogene TRBV3-2) and TRBJ1-2; D remains ambiguous. The germline gives CDR1 LGHDT, CDR2 YNNKEL (reference sequence). Between the trimmed V and J ends, which lost 1 base and 3 bases, there was a span of 3 bases. There are 12 residues in the CDR3.

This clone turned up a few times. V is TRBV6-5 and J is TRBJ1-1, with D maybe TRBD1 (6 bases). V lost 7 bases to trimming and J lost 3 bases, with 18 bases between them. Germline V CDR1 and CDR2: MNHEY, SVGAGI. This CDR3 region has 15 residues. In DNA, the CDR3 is TGTGCCAGCATCAAAGAGGGGGGGGTTGACACTGAAGCTTTCTTT. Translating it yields CASIKEGGVDTEAFF.

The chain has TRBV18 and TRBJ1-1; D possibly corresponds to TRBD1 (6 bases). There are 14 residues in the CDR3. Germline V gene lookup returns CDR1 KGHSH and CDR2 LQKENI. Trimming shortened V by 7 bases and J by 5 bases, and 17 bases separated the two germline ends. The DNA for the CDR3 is TGTGCCAGCTTACTTGGGGACACGAATACTGAAGCTTTCTTT. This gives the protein CASLLGDTNTEAFF.

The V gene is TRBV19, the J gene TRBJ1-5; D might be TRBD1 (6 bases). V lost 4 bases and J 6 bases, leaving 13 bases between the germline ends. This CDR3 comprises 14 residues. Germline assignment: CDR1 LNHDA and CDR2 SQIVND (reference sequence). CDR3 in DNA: TGTGCCAGTAGTACGGGGGGGGCGGCTCAGCCCCAGCATTTT. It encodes CASSTGGAAQPQHF.

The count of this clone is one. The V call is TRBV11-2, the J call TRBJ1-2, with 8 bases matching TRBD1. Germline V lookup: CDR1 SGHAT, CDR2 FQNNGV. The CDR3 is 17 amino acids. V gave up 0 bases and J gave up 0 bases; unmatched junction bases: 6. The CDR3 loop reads CASSLDLGTGTNYGYTF. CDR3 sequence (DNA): TGTGCCAGCAGCTTAGATCTTGGGACAGGAACTAACTATGGCTACACCTTC.

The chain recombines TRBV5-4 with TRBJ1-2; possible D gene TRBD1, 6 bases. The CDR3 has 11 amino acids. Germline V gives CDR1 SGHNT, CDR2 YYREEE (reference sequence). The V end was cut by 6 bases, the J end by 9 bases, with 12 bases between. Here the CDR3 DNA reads TGTGCCAGCAAGGGGGTGACCCGCTACACCTTC. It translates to CASKGVTRYTF.

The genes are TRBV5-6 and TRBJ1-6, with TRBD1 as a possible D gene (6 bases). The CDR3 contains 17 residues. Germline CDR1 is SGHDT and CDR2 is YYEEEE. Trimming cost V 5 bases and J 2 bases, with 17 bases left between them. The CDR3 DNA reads TGTGCCAGCAGTTCTACTCAGGGGAGCCCCTATAATTCACCCCTCCACTTT. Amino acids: CASSSTQGSPYNSPLHF. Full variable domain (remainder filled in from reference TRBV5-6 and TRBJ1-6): DAGVTQSPTHLIKTRGQQVTLRCSPKSGHDTVSWYQQALGQGPQFIFQYYEEEERQRGNFPDRFSGHQFPNYSSELNVNALLLGDSALYLCASSSTQGSPYNSPLHFGNGTRLTVT.

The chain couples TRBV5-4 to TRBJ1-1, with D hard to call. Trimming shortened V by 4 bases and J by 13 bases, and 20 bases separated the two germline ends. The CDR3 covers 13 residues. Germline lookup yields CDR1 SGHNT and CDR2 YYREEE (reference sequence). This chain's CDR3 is CASSPSGGYSVFF. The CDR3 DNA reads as TGTGCCAGCAGCCCTTCGGGCGGGTATAGTGTTTTCTTT.

CDR3 DNA sequence: TGTGCCAGCAGTGACATGGTGGGGGGGCCCGATACGCAGTATTTT. Protein sequence: CASSDMVGGPDTQYF. This chain connects TRBV6-4 to TRBJ2-3; D may be TRBD2 (7 bases). Germline V gene sequence: CDR1 MRHNA, CDR2 SNTAGT. Trimming removed 2 bases at V and 6 bases at J, with 15 bases between. The CDR3 runs to 15 residues.

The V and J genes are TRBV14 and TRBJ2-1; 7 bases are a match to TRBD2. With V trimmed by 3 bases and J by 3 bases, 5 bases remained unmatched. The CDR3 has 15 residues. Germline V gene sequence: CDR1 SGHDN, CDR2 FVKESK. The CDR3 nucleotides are TGTGCCAGCAGCCACGGGACGGGGGGCTACAATGAGCAGTTCTTC. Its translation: CASSHGTGGYNEQFF.

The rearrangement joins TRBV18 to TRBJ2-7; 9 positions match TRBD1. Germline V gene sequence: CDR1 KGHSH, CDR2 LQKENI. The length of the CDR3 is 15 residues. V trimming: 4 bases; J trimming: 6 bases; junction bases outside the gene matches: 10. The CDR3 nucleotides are TGTGCCAGCTCACTCCTCCTTGAGACAGGGGGCGAGCAGTACTTC. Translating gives CASSLLLETGGEQYF.

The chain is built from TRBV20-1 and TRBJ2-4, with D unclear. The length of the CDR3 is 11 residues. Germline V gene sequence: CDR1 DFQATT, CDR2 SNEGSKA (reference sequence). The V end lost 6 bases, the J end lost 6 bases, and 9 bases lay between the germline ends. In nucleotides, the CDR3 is TGCAGTGCGGAATCGGGAAACATTCAGTACTTC. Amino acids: CSAESGNIQYF.